The 22 T cell receptor beta chains presented below share a single source sample, sequenced in a study of blood T cells in healthy people across ages. Primers used in a second PCR of roughly 6 to 12 cycles were a sample-barcoded 5' primer and a J-beta primer mix. From the 5' RACE reads, TCRdb called clonotypes with MiXCR, one entry per CDR3 protein. The sample comprises 1.5 million or so distinct CDR3 sequences, 42% of which are singletons, and approximately 7.9% rests with the top ten. Source material: blood. The receptor set was obtained from a woman between 18 and 29 years old in good health.

In this sample, this clonotype turned up a few times. The chain couples TRBV15 to TRBJ2-4; tentatively, D is TRBD2 (6 bases). The J call may be faulty, since TRBJ2-7 better matches the DNA end. Germline CDR1 reads LNHNV; CDR2 reads YYDKDF (reference sequence). The length of the CDR3 is 14 residues. CDR3 DNA: TGTGCCACCAGCAGTAAGCGGGTACCCTACGAGCAGTACTTC. Its protein is CATSSKRVPYEQYF.

This clonotype appeared a few times. V usage is TRBV15 and J usage is TRBJ2-7; possible D gene TRBD1, 6 bases. Trimming pared 3 bases from V and 0 bases from J, leaving 9 bases between. Germline loops: CDR1 LNHNV, CDR2 YYDKDF (reference sequence). The CDR3 runs to 14 residues. The CDR3 region is CATSSDRSSYEQYF. As DNA, the CDR3 is TGTGCCACCAGCAGCGACAGGTCCTCCTACGAGCAGTACTTC.

The genes are TRBV28 and TRBJ1-2; 8 bases match TRBD1. The germline V gene has CDR1 MDHEN and CDR2 SYDVKM. This CDR3 is built from 13 residues. V lost 7 bases to trimming and J lost 8 bases; unmatched junction nucleotides: 9. The CDR3: CASTTQGVWGYTF. In nucleotides, the CDR3 is TGTGCCAGCACTACACAGGGGGTGTGGGGCTACACCTTC.

A single count supports this clonotype. This chain connects TRBV28 to TRBJ1-1, with D uncertain. This CDR3 region has 15 residues. In germline, CDR1 is MDHEN, CDR2 SYDVKM. Trimming took 8 bases from V and 4 from J, leaving 20 bases between them. CDR3 coding DNA: TGTGCCAGCTCCTCCTTTGTAAGGTTTTTCACTGAAGCTTTCTTT. This translates into CASSSFVRFFTEAFF.

This rearrangement joins TRBV24-1 to TRBJ2-1; no clear D gene. Germline CDR1 reads KGHDR; CDR2 reads SFDVKD. V lost 7 bases to trimming and J lost 2 bases, with 5 bases between them. The CDR3 is 12 residues long. CDR3 amino acids: CATRGPYNEQFF. The CDR3 DNA reads as TGTGCCACCAGAGGGCCCTACAATGAGCAGTTCTTC.

The chain carries TRBV27 and TRBJ2-7; D assignment may be TRBD1 or TRBD2 (5 bases each). The germline V and J ends were trimmed by 5 bases and 3 bases, with 14 bases remaining between them. The CDR3 length is 14 residues. Looked up from germline, CDR1 is MNHEY and CDR2 is SMNVEV (reference sequence). CDR3 residues: CASSPYRDGYEQYF. In DNA form, the CDR3 reads TGTGCCAGCAGTCCCTACCGGGACGGCTACGAGCAGTACTTC.

This clonotype was seen only a few times. V gene TRBV4-1 combines with J gene TRBJ1-5; TRBD1 matches at 8 bases. Germline CDR1 reads MGHRA; CDR2 reads YSYEKL. V lost 5 bases, J lost 5 bases, and 8 bases stayed unmatched. The CDR3 has 15 amino acids. The CDR3 DNA follows: TGCGCCAGCAGCGCTCGACAGGGGTTCGATCAGCCCCAGCATTTT. Translated, it gives CASSARQGFDQPQHF.

The chain links TRBV20-1 to TRBJ2-2; D remains unclear. V lost 8 bases to trimming and J lost 9 bases, with 13 bases between them. CDR1 is DFQATT, CDR2 SNEGSKA, per germline (reference sequence). This CDR3 has 11 residues. CDR3 DNA sequence: TGCAGTCCCACGGACGGCAGGGAGCTGTTTTTT. Its translation is CSPTDGRELFF.

The V and J genes are TRBV10-3 and TRBJ2-2, with D uncertain. Trimming shortened V by 11 bases and J by 5 bases, and 15 bases separated the two germline ends. The germline V gene has CDR1 ENHRY and CDR2 SYGVKD. This CDR3 spans 13 amino acids. The CDR3 loop reads CASSSGRTGELFF. The CDR3 DNA reads TGTGCCTCATCCTCCGGACGGACCGGGGAGCTGTTTTTT.

This rearrangement joins TRBV25-1 to TRBJ2-1, with D possibly being TRBD1 (6 bases). Trimming pared 7 bases from V and 7 bases from J, leaving 17 bases between. This CDR3 region has 14 residues. Per germline, CDR1 MGHDK and CDR2 SYGVNS. CDR3 sequence reads: CASTPWGLKNEQFF. CDR3 DNA: TGTGCCAGCACCCCTTGGGGGCTAAAGAATGAGCAGTTCTTC.

CDR3 amino acids: CASRGQGAGTEAFF. CDR3 DNA: TGTGCCAGCCGCGGACAGGGGGCGGGCACTGAAGCTTTCTTT. The V and J genes are TRBV2 and TRBJ1-1, with 11 bases fitting TRBD1. After removal of 8 bases from V and 4 bases from J, the junction contained 6 bases not matched to a gene. Germline CDR1 is SNHLY and CDR2 is FYNNEI. This CDR3 spans 14 amino acids.

A remark on this clonotype: Being one base from a much bigger clone, this may be a read error. The V and J genes are TRBV6-5 and TRBJ1-1; D perhaps matches TRBD1 (6 bases). Per the germline V gene, CDR1 is MNHEY and CDR2 is SVGAGI. This CDR3 is built from 17 residues. The CDR3 DNA reads TGTGCCAGCAGTTCCGCAGGGGCGACCCCCTGGAACACTAAAGCTTTCTTT. This translates into CASSSAGATPWNTKAFF.

This chain links TRBV7-9 with TRBJ2-1; 9 nucleotides line up with TRBD2. Germline values: CDR1 SEHNR, CDR2 FQNEAQ (reference sequence). The V and J ends lost 1 base and 0 bases, in that order; junction bases with no gene match: 4. This CDR3 has 17 amino acids. The CDR3 protein is CASSLDPGLASYNEQFF. The CDR3 DNA follows: TGTGCCAGCAGCTTAGATCCGGGACTAGCCTCCTACAATGAGCAGTTCTTC.

A few counts support this clonotype. V is TRBV20-1 and J is TRBJ2-4; D possibly uses TRBD1 or TRBD2 (5 bases each). Germline CDR1 DFQATT, CDR2 SNEGSKA (reference sequence). The CDR3 loop spans 15 amino acids. Trimming stripped 3 bases from V and 1 base from J, with 13 bases between. CDR3 nucleotides: TGCAGTGCTAGTGAGATCGGGACCGCCAAAAACATTCAGTACTTC. Its protein is CSASEIGTAKNIQYF.

Only a few counts were recorded for this clonotype. V is TRBV4-1 and J is TRBJ1-2; TRBD1 might be the D (5 bases). Looked up from germline, CDR1 is MGHRA and CDR2 is YSYEKL. V lost 1 base to trimming and J lost 4 bases, with 16 bases between them. CDR3 length: 16 residues. CDR3 residues: CASSQAGWRGGYGYTF. Here the CDR3 DNA reads TGCGCCAGCAGCCAAGCCGGTTGGAGGGGTGGCTATGGCTACACCTTC.

The chain uses TRBV20-1 and TRBJ2-7; maybe TRBD1 (6 bases). The V and J ends lost 3 bases and 2 bases respectively, with 17 bases between them. CDR1 and CDR2 from the germline V gene are DFQATT and SNEGSKA (reference sequence). This CDR3 has 15 residues. CDR3 in DNA: TGCAGTGCTAGGGGTCGGCAGGGGAAAACCTACGAGCAGTACTTC. Amino acid sequence: CSARGRQGKTYEQYF.

This clonotype was seen only a few times. The rearrangement joins TRBV6-1 to TRBJ2-7; a weak D match, TRBD1 (5 bases). This CDR3 is 15 amino acids long. Trimming cost V 1 base and J 6 bases, with 16 bases left between them. Per the germline V gene, CDR1 is MNHNS and CDR2 is SASEGT. CDR3 nucleotides: TGTGCCAGCAGTGAAGTAGACATTTACCAGGGCGAGCAGTACTTC. This encodes CASSEVDIYQGEQYF.

Only a few counts were recorded for this clonotype. V gene TRBV12-3 or TRBV12-4 combines with J gene TRBJ2-1; perhaps TRBD2 as D (6 bases). This CDR3 has 12 residues. Trimming removed 8 bases at V and 10 bases at J, with 15 bases between. This CDR3 is CASGWAGQEQFF. The CDR3 DNA sequence: TGTGCCAGCGGATGGGCGGGGCAAGAGCAGTTCTTC.

This chain joins TRBV21-1 and TRBJ2-7. TRBV21-1 is a pseudogene segment. This CDR3 has 14 amino acids. The CDR3: CASSKAASSYEQYF. CDR3 sequence (DNA): TGTGCCAGCAGCAAAGCAGCCAGCTCCTACGAGCAGTACTTC.

V usage is TRBV12-3 or TRBV12-4 and J usage is TRBJ1-1, with D unclear. V was pared by 5 bases and J by 4 bases, with 17 bases between. The CDR3 contains 15 residues. The CDR3 reads CASSPPTPPGTEAFF. CDR3 in DNA: TGTGCCAGCAGTCCCCCGACACCGCCCGGCACTGAAGCTTTCTTT.

The chain links TRBV7-9 to TRBJ2-1; 8 bases match TRBD2. Losses at the gene ends were 5 bases for V and 15 bases for J; bases not matched to a gene: 9. The germline CDR1 and CDR2 sequences are SEHNR and FQNEAQ (reference sequence). The CDR3 extends over 12 amino acids. Here the CDR3 DNA reads TGTGCCAGCAGCCAGAGACGGGAGGGCTGGTTCTTC. Translating it yields CASSQRREGWFF.

This clonotype was detected only a few times. The rearrangement joins TRBV4-2 to TRBJ2-5, with TRBD2 matching over 9 bases. V shed 0 bases and J 4 bases; nucleotides not matched to a gene: 9. Germline assignment: CDR1 LGHNA and CDR2 YNFKEQ. There are 17 residues in the CDR3. CDR3 region: CASSQDGDLAGSETQYF. The CDR3, as DNA: TGTGCCAGCAGCCAAGATGGTGATCTAGCGGGGTCAGAGACCCAGTACTTC.